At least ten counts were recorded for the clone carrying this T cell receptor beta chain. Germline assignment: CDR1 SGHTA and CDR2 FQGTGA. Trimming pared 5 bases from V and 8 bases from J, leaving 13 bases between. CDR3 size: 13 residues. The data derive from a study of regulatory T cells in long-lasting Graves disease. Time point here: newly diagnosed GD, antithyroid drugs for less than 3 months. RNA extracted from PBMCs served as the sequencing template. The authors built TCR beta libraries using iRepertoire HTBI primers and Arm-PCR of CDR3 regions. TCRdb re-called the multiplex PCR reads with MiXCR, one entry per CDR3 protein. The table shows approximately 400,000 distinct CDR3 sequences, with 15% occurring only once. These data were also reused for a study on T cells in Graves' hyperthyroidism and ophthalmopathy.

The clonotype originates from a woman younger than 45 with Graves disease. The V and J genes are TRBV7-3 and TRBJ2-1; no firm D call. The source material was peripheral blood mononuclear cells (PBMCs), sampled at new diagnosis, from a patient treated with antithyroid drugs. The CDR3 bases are TGTGCCAGCAGCCCAGCATTGGGGTATGAGCAGTTCTTC. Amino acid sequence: CASSPALGYEQFF.